This TCR beta chain was profiled in a study of T cells in Graves' hyperthyroidism and ophthalmopathy. This clonotype was counted many times. CDR3 length: 16 amino acids. The ends lost 0 bases at V and 6 bases at J; junction bases unmatched: 4. Germline CDR1 is MNHNY and CDR2 is SVGAGI (reference sequence). Using RNA transcripts as the source, TCR beta CDR3 regions were amplified. HTBI primers were the set used in a first-round RT-PCR of the TCR CDR3. TCRdb re-derived calls from the multiplex PCR reads in MiXCR, one entry per CDR3 protein. The data hold hundreds of thousands of distinct CDR3 sequences, with approximately 16% observed a single time. Clinical symptoms, serum thyroxine, TRAb, thyroid ultrasound and orbital computed tomography established diagnosis.

Material for sequencing was blood. This clonotype originated in a woman between 40 and 50 years old with Graves' ophthalmopathy. The J gene is TRBJ2-1, the V gene TRBV6-6; 11 bases match TRBD2. The CDR3 region is CASSYSGTSGVNEQFF. The CDR3 region has the DNA TGTGCCAGCAGTTACTCCGGGACTAGCGGTGTCAATGAGCAGTTCTTC.